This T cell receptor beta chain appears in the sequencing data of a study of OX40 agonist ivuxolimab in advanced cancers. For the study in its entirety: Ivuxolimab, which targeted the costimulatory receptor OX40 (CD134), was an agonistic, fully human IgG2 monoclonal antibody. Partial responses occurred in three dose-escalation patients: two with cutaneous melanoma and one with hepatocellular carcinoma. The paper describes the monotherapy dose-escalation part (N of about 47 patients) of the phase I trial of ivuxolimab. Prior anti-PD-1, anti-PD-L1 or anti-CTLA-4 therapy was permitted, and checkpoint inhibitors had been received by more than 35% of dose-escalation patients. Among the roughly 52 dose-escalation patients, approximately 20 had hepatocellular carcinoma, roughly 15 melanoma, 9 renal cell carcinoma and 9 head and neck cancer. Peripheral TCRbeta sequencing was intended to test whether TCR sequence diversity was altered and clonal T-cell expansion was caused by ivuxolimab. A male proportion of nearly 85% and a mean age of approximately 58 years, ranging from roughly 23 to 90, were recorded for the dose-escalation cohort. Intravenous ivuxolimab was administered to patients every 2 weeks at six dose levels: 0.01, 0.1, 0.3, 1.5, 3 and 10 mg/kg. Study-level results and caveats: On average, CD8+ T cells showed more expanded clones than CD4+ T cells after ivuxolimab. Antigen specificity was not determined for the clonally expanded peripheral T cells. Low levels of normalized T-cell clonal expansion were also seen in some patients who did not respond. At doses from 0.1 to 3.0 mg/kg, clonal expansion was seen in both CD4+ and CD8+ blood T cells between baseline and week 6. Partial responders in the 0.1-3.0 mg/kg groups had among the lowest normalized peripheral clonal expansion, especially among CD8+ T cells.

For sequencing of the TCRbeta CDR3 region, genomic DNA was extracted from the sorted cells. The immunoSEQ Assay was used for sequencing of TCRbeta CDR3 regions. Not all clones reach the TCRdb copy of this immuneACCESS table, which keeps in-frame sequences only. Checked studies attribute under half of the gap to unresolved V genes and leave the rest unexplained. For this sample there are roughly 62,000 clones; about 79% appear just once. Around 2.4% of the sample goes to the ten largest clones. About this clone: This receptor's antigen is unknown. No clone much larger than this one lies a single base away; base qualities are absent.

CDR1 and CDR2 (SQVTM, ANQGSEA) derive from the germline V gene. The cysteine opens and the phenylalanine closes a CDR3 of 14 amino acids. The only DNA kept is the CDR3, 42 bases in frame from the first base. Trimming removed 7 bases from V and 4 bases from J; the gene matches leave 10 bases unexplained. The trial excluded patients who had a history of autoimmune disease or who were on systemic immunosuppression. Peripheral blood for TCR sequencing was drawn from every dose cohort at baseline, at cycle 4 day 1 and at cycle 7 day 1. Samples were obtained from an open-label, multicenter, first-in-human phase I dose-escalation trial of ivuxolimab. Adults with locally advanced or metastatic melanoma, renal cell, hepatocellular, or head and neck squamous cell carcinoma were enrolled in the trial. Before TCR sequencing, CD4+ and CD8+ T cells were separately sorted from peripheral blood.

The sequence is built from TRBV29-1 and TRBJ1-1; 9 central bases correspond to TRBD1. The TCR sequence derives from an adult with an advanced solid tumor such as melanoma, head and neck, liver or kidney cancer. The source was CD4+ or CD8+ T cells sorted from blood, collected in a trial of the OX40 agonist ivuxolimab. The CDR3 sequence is CSAVGGTGLTEAFF. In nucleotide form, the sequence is TGCAGCGCCGTTGGGGGGACAGGGCTCACTGAAGCTTTCTTT.